What follows are 30 T cell receptor beta chains derived from one specimen sequenced in a study of a mutant IDH1 vaccine in newly diagnosed glioma. The assay was immunoSEQ multiplex PCR, and TCRdb's table has in-frame clones only and misses some. The sample gives 75,000 to 80,000 clones, roughly 91% of which show up once; under 0.6% is in the top ten. The antigens of these receptors remain unknown. Time point specified: week 5, during vaccination. In the vaccine, a single dose held 300 ug of the mutant IDH1 20-mer peptide, along with topical imiquimod. This sample comprised PBMCs, obtained from a glioma patient whose treatment included an IDH1 peptide vaccine. All receptors come from a woman aged 45-65 years with glioma.

The genes are TRBV5-5 and TRBJ2-7; D gene unclear. V lost 6 bases to trimming and J lost 4 bases, with 17 bases between them. The length of the CDR3 is 14 residues. CDR1 is SGHKS and CDR2 is YYEKEE in the germline V gene (reference sequence). In nucleotides, the CDR3 is TGTGCCAGCACCCCAGCGACGACAAATTACGAGCAGTACTTC. Its translation: CASTPATTNYEQYF. The full variable domain, rest sourced from reference TRBV5-5 and TRBJ2-7, is DAGVTQSPTHLIKTRGQQVTLRCSPISGHKSVSWYQQVLGQGPQFIFQYYEKEERGRGNFPDRFSARQFPNYSSELNVNALLLGDSALYLCASTPATTNYEQYFGPGTRLTVT.

The rearrangement uses TRBV30 and TRBJ2-5; TRBD2 matches 10 bases. Losses at the gene ends were 8 bases for V and 4 bases for J; bases not matched to a gene: 13. The CDR3 spans 15 residues. Germline CDR1 and CDR2: GTSNPN and SVGIG (reference sequence). The CDR3 DNA follows: TGTGCCCGAGGCCGCCGGAGCGGGAGGGGAGAGACCCAGTACTTC. It specifies CARGRRSGRGETQYF.

The chain recombines TRBV25-1 with TRBJ2-7; the D gene could be TRBD1 or TRBD2 (5 bases each). The CDR3 consists of 12 residues. The V end lost 10 bases, the J end lost 3 bases, and 13 bases lay between the germline ends. Germline loops: CDR1 MGHDK, CDR2 SYGVNS. The CDR3 is CATGTASYEQYF. DNA for the CDR3: TGTGCCACCGGGACGGCTAGCTACGAGCAGTACTTC.

This clone was detected once. This rearrangement joins TRBV6-6 to TRBJ1-2; 7 bases agree with TRBD1. Germline lookup yields CDR1 MNHNY and CDR2 SVGAGI (reference sequence). The ends lost 5 bases at V and 2 bases at J; junction bases unmatched: 2. The CDR3 sequence is 13 residues long. The CDR3 spells CASSLRGNYGYTF. CDR3 nucleotides: TGTGCCAGCAGTCTCAGGGGGAACTATGGCTACACCTTC.

The chain combines TRBV6-1 with TRBJ2-5; 8 bases agree with TRBD1. Per the germline V gene, CDR1 is MNHNS and CDR2 is SASEGT. The CDR3 spans 15 residues. The junction had 7 bases not matched to a gene; V was cut back by 3 bases and J by 4 bases. The CDR3 here is CASSEQGARRETQYF. CDR3 bases: TGTGCCAGCAGTGAGCAGGGGGCGCGCAGAGAGACCCAGTACTTC.

This chain connects TRBV29-1 to TRBJ2-3; possibly TRBD2 for D (7 bases). Germline CDR1 SQVTM, CDR2 ANQGSEA. The V end was cut by 1 base, the J end by 5 bases, with 25 bases between. This CDR3 has 18 residues. The DNA of the CDR3 is TGCAGCGTTGAAGGGGGGGGGAACAGGGCCGGAAGAGTAGATACGCAGTATTTT. This translates into CSVEGGGNRAGRVDTQYF.

The chain links TRBV6-1 to TRBJ2-5; TRBD1 aligns across 8 bases. The CDR3 length is 14 residues. Germline CDR1 reads MNHNS; CDR2 reads SASEGT. Germline trimming cut 3 bases from V and 4 bases from J; bases unmatched to any gene: 4. CDR3 sequence: CASSDGQGAETQYF. The CDR3 nucleotides read TGTGCCAGCAGTGACGGACAGGGCGCAGAGACCCAGTACTTC.

The chain is built from TRBV19 and TRBJ1-2; 7 bases are shared with TRBD1. The CDR3 loop spans 18 amino acids. V lost 5 bases and J lost 0; bases outside the gene matches: 15. CDR1 LNHDA and CDR2 SQIVND come from the germline V gene (reference sequence). CDR3 sequence (DNA): TGTGCCAGTAGTGGAGGGGGCGGGACACAGCCTTCTAACTATGGCTACACCTTC. This codes for CASSGGGGTQPSNYGYTF.

For the CDR3, the DNA is TGCGCCAGCAGTTCTGCAGGAGCTCTTTACAATGAGCAGTTCTTC. Translated: CASSSAGALYNEQFF. The V and J genes are TRBV5-1 and TRBJ2-1, with D uncertain. Germline CDR1 is SGHRS and CDR2 is YFSETQ. The CDR3 is made up of 15 amino acids. Trimming shortened V by 5 bases and J by 4 bases, and 16 bases separated the two germline ends.

The chain employs TRBV7-9 and TRBJ2-4, with D perhaps matching TRBD1 (5 bases). Germline CDR1 and CDR2: SEHNR and FQNEAQ (reference sequence). V lost 2 bases and J 0 bases, leaving 5 bases between the germline ends. The CDR3 loop spans 14 amino acids. CDR3 sequence (DNA): TGTGCCAGCAGCTTACAGGGAGCCAAAAACATTCAGTACTTC. It encodes CASSLQGAKNIQYF.

The rearrangement links TRBV6-1 to TRBJ1-5; perhaps TRBD1 as D (6 bases). V was pared by 7 bases and J by 7 bases, with 17 bases between. The CDR3 is 14 amino acids. The germline V gene encodes CDR1 MNHNS and CDR2 SASEGT. The CDR3 region has the DNA TGTGCCAGCACCCTGGTAGGGGGGCCGCAGCCCCAGCATTTT. This translates into CASTLVGGPQPQHF.

The gene calls are TRBV10-3 and TRBJ2-7; 7 bases are shared with TRBD2. This CDR3 has 16 amino acids. The ends lost 4 bases at V and 0 bases at J; junction bases unmatched: 9. The germline CDR1 and CDR2 sequences are ENHRY and SYGVKD. The CDR3 sequence: CAISALASGASYEQYF. For the CDR3, the DNA is TGTGCCATCAGTGCCCTCGCTAGCGGAGCCTCCTACGAGCAGTACTTC.

The genes are TRBV6-5 and TRBJ1-6; no clear D gene. V shed 2 bases and J shed 4 bases, with 9 bases lying between them. The CDR3 totals 15 residues. Per germline, CDR1 MNHEY and CDR2 SVGAGI. The CDR3 DNA reads TGTGCCAGCAGTTACCGGGCAGAATATAATTCACCCCTCCACTTT. Amino acid sequence: CASSYRAEYNSPLHF.

This chain links TRBV5-1 with TRBJ2-7; TRBD2 matches 8 bases. Germline CDR1 SGHRS, CDR2 YFSETQ. The CDR3 loop spans 15 amino acids. The trim removed 4 bases at V and 2 bases at J, leaving 8 bases unmatched. CDR3 amino acids: CASSADGLAAYEQYF. The CDR3 region has the DNA TGCGCCAGCAGCGCCGACGGACTAGCAGCCTACGAGCAGTACTTC.

The chain links TRBV28 to TRBJ2-7; 13 bases line up with TRBD2. Germline values: CDR1 MDHEN, CDR2 SYDVKM. With 7 bases clipped from V and 1 base from J, the junction kept 7 bases outside the gene matches. This CDR3 comprises 16 residues. The CDR3 nucleotides read TGTGCCAGCACCGCGACTAGCGGGAGGTTGTCCTACGAGCAGTACTTC. Its translation: CASTATSGRLSYEQYF.

This chain connects TRBV25-1 to TRBJ2-6, with TRBD1 matching 10 bases. V shed 4 bases and J 1 base; nucleotides not matched to a gene: 7. Germline CDR1 is MGHDK and CDR2 is SYGVNS. This CDR3 is built from 18 residues. This chain's CDR3 is CASSGIPGQGSGANVLTF. The CDR3 DNA follows: TGTGCCAGCAGTGGAATCCCGGGACAGGGGTCTGGGGCCAACGTCCTGACTTTC.

The CDR3 region has the DNA TGCGCCAGCAGCCAAGTTGCGGGGAGCAATCAGCCCCAGCATTTT. Translated: CASSQVAGSNQPQHF. This chain uses TRBV4-1 with TRBJ1-5; the D is unclear. Trimming removed 1 base from V and 1 base from J, with 8 bases in between. CDR1 and CDR2 (germline): MGHRA, YSYEKL. CDR3 size: 15 residues.

This chain connects TRBV4-1 to TRBJ2-1, with D possibly matching TRBD2 (5 bases). The CDR3 runs to 16 residues. CDR1 is MGHRA and CDR2 is YSYEKL in the germline V gene. V was cut by 1 base and J by 8 bases, with 18 bases left in between. Here the CDR3 reads CASSQATSSVHHEQFF. The CDR3 region has the DNA TGCGCCAGCAGCCAAGCTACTAGTTCGGTTCATCATGAGCAGTTCTTC.

The V and J genes are TRBV20-1 and TRBJ1-1; D call uncertain. Germline lookup yields CDR1 DFQATT and CDR2 SNEGSKA (reference sequence). The V gene lost 4 bases and the J gene lost 10 bases, with 4 bases spanning the gap. The CDR3 runs to 8 residues. The CDR3 here is CSATSAFF. The DNA for the CDR3 is TGCAGTGCTACCTCAGCTTTCTTT.

The J gene is TRBJ2-7, the V gene TRBV7-6; D is unresolved. Germline CDR1 reads SGHVS; CDR2 reads FNYEAQ. The germline V and J ends were trimmed by 5 bases and 0 bases, with 23 bases remaining between them. The length of the CDR3 is 18 residues. The CDR3 bases are TGTGCCAGCAGCCCAACGGGCCGGACCAAGCCCAGCTCCTACGAGCAGTACTTC. This translates into CASSPTGRTKPSSYEQYF.

The rearrangement joins TRBV10-3 to TRBJ2-3; 11 positions match TRBD2. In germline, CDR1 is ENHRY, CDR2 SYGVKD. The V gene end was trimmed by 3 bases and the J gene end by 5 bases; junction bases not matched to a gene: 4. The CDR3 is 15 amino acids. Here the CDR3 reads CAISDTSGSKDTQYF. In DNA form, the CDR3 reads TGTGCCATCAGTGATACTAGCGGGAGTAAAGATACGCAGTATTTT.

This clone was seen only a few times. The V gene is TRBV5-4, the J gene TRBJ1-6; unclear D gene. The V gene lost 0 bases and the J gene lost 7 bases, with 5 bases spanning the gap. CDR3 length: 13 amino acids. The germline CDR1 and CDR2 sequences are SGHNT and YYREEE (reference sequence). CDR3 amino acids: CASSLGGNSPLHF. The CDR3 bases are TGTGCCAGCAGCTTGGGCGGGAATTCACCCCTCCACTTT.

The genes are TRBV18 and TRBJ2-5, with a weak D call TRBD2 (5 bases). This CDR3 is built from 13 residues. CDR1 is KGHSH and CDR2 is LQKENI in the germline V gene. The germline V and J ends were trimmed by 4 bases and 4 bases, with 10 bases remaining between them. CDR3: CASSHGGGETQYF. The CDR3, as DNA: TGTGCCAGCTCACACGGAGGAGGAGAGACCCAGTACTTC.

The chain recombines TRBV9 with TRBJ2-6; a possible D gene is TRBD2 (6 bases). The CDR3 length is 15 residues. Trimming removed 0 bases from V and 2 bases from J, with 6 bases in between. Per germline, CDR1 SGDLS and CDR2 YYNGEE. CDR3 sequence: CASSVGRAGANVLTF. In DNA, the CDR3 is TGTGCCAGCAGCGTAGGGAGGGCTGGGGCCAACGTCCTGACTTTC.

The chain has TRBV28 and TRBJ1-3; TRBD1 matches 7 bases. V lost 5 bases, J lost 0 bases, and 10 bases stayed unmatched. The germline CDR1 and CDR2 sequences are MDHEN and SYDVKM. This CDR3 has 17 residues. CDR3 in DNA: TGTGCCAGCAGTCCCGGACAGGCCTATAGCTCTGGAAACACCATATATTTT. Translation gives CASSPGQAYSSGNTIYF.

CDR3 loop: CASSDRDRGGETQYF. The CDR3 nucleotides read TGCGCCAGCAGTGACCGGGACAGGGGCGGAGAGACCCAGTACTTC. V and J are TRBV10-2 and TRBJ2-5, with TRBD1 matching 10 bases. This CDR3 comprises 15 residues. Germline CDR1 reads WSHSY; CDR2 reads SAAADI. Germline trimming cut 3 bases from V and 4 bases from J; bases unmatched to any gene: 5.

V usage is TRBV11-2 and J usage is TRBJ2-3; no clear D gene. The CDR3 loop spans 13 amino acids. The germline V gene encodes CDR1 SGHAT and CDR2 FQNNGV. V was clipped by 5 bases and J by 2 bases, with 8 bases between them. CDR3 DNA: TGTGCCAGCAGCCCGAGCCCCACAGATACGCAGTATTTT. Translated: CASSPSPTDTQYF. Full variable domain (outside the CDR3, taken from reference TRBV11-2 and TRBJ2-3): EAGVAQSPRYKIIEKRQSVAFWCNPISGHATLYWYQQILGQGPKLLIQFQNNGVVDDSQLPKDRFSAERLKGVDSTLKIQPAKLEDSAVYLCASSPSPTDTQYFGPGTRLTVL.

A note on this clone: The sample contains more than one DNA sequence encoding this CDR3. The rearrangement uses TRBV29-1 and TRBJ1-1, with no clear D. Deletions cut 1 base from V and 2 bases from J, with 5 bases between. The germline V gene encodes CDR1 SQVTM and CDR2 ANQGSEA. The CDR3 sequence is 12 residues long. The CDR3 loop is CSVEGRNTEAFF. DNA for the CDR3: TGCAGCGTTGAAGGGCGTAACACTGAAGCTTTCTTT.

V is TRBV5-1 and J is TRBJ2-5; no clear D gene. The CDR3 runs 14 residues. Germline V lookup: CDR1 SGHRS, CDR2 YFSETQ. Trimming pared 4 bases from V and 2 bases from J, leaving 12 bases between. CDR3 in amino acids: CASSLDGIQETQYF. CDR3 sequence (DNA): TGCGCCAGCAGCCTTGACGGTATTCAAGAGACCCAGTACTTC. The whole variable domain, remainder taken from reference TRBV5-1 and TRBJ2-5, is KAGVTQTPRYLIKTRGQQVTLSCSPISGHRSVSWYQQTPGQGLQFLFEYFSETQRNKGNFPGRFSGRQFSNSRSEMNVSTLELGDSALYLCASSLDGIQETQYFGPGTRLLVL.

The J gene is TRBJ1-2, the V gene TRBV19; a weak D match, TRBD1 (5 bases). Germline CDR1 and CDR2: LNHDA and SQIVND (reference sequence). Trimming took 5 bases from V and 5 from J, leaving 24 bases between them. CDR3 size: 17 residues. CDR3 residues: CASSWNAQPGAHYGYTF. CDR3 nucleotide sequence: TGTGCCAGTAGTTGGAACGCCCAACCTGGGGCTCATTATGGCTACACCTTC.